What follows are 32 T cell receptor beta chains derived from one specimen sequenced in a study of beta chain features in type 1 diabetes. Study-wide points: Moderately but significantly shorter TCRB CDR3s were found in Type 1 diabetes patients in all four CD4+ subsets.

These receptors' antigens are unknown. Investigators reverse transcribed all isolated RNA, so they sequenced expressed TCRB transcripts. Some clones are missing from TCRdb's copy, which holds only in-frame ones; the method was immunoSEQ multiplex PCR. Of under 300,000 clones listed, around 24% are singletons. The sample was naive CD4+ T cells from blood. The receptors were sampled from a woman between 25 and 40 years old with type 1 diabetes.

The chain links TRBV5-4 to TRBJ2-7; weak D call: TRBD2 (5 bases). Trimming took 1 base from V and 6 from J, leaving 11 bases between them. The CDR3 length is 13 residues. CDR1 is SGHNT and CDR2 is YYREEE in the germline V gene (reference sequence). The CDR3 nucleotides read TGTGCCAGCAGCTTGTCCCCTAGCTCCGAGCAGTACTTC. Translation: CASSLSPSSEQYF. The whole variable domain, filled in from reference TRBV5-4 and TRBJ2-7, reads ETGVTQSPTHLIKTRGQQVTLRCSSQSGHNTVSWYQQALGQGPQFIFQYYREEENGRGNFPPRFSGLQFPNYSSELNVNALELDDSALYLCASSLSPSSEQYFGPGTRLTVT.

This clone occurred a few times. The chain combines TRBV30 with TRBJ2-5; D possibly corresponds to TRBD2 (6 bases). Looked up from germline, CDR1 is GTSNPN and CDR2 is SVGIG (reference sequence). The CDR3 contains 13 residues. Trimming cost V 2 bases and J 0 bases, with 7 bases left between them. CDR3 sequence (DNA): TGTGCCTGGAGTCGGGGGTACCAAGAGACCCAGTACTTC. Translated: CAWSRGYQETQYF.

This clone was detected only a few times. The chain recombines TRBV11-1 with TRBJ1-2; the match to TRBD1 covers 11 bases. There are 15 residues in the CDR3. The V gene's germline CDR1 is SGHAT and CDR2 FQDESV (reference sequence). With V trimmed by 5 bases and J by 2 bases, 4 bases remained unmatched. Here the CDR3 reads CASSARTGGNYGYTF. CDR3 nucleotides: TGTGCCAGCAGCGCCCGGACAGGGGGCAACTATGGCTACACCTTC.

This clone was seen a few times. The gene calls are TRBV9 and TRBJ2-5; D unclear. The CDR3 runs 14 residues. Trimming pared 0 bases from V and 4 bases from J, leaving 10 bases between. Germline V gene sequence: CDR1 SGDLS, CDR2 YYNGEE. CDR3 DNA sequence: TGTGCCAGCAGCGTAGGAGGAGACGGAGAGACCCAGTACTTC. Encoded protein: CASSVGGDGETQYF.

This clone was seen only a few times. V usage is TRBV19 and J usage is TRBJ2-7; 10 bases fit TRBD2. J was trimmed by 2 bases and V by 4 bases; bases with no gene match: 2. The CDR3 covers 14 residues. Germline V gene lookup returns CDR1 LNHDA and CDR2 SQIVND (reference sequence). This CDR3 reads CASSRLAGAYEQYF. Here the CDR3 DNA reads TGTGCCAGTAGTAGGCTAGCGGGAGCCTACGAGCAGTACTTC. The whole variable domain, filled in from reference TRBV19 and TRBJ2-7, reads DGGITQSPKYLFRKEGQNVTLSCEQNLNHDAMYWYRQDPGQGLRLIYYSQIVNDFQKGDIAEGYSVSREKKESFPLTVTSAQKNPTAFYLCASSRLAGAYEQYFGPGTRLTVT.

This clone was recorded a few times. The chain carries TRBV7-9 and TRBJ1-1; D remains unclear. CDR1 and CDR2 from the germline V gene are SEHNR and FQNEAQ (reference sequence). This CDR3 region has 13 residues. With 6 bases removed from V and 4 bases from J, the gap between germline ends came to 12 bases. The CDR3: CASRRNVFTEAFF. Written as DNA, the CDR3 is TGTGCCAGCAGGAGGAACGTGTTCACTGAAGCTTTCTTT.

V is TRBV7-8 and J is TRBJ1-4; unclear D gene. The ends were cut back, 5 bases at V and 7 bases at J, with 5 bases in the middle. This CDR3 comprises 11 residues. Germline CDR1 SGHVS, CDR2 FQNEAQ. This CDR3 reads CASSNIEKLFF. The CDR3 DNA sequence: TGTGCCAGCAGCAATATTGAAAAACTGTTTTTT. The whole variable domain, filled in from reference TRBV7-8 and TRBJ1-4, reads GAGVSQSPRYKVAKRGQDVALRCDPISGHVSLFWYQQALGQGPEFLTYFQNEAQLDKSGLPSDRFFAERPEGSVSTLKIQRTQQEDSAVYLCASSNIEKLFFGSGTQLSVL.

The rearrangement joins TRBV21-1 to TRBJ2-7; the DNA was not used to check the table's D call, TRBD2. TRBV21-1 is classified as a pseudogene. The CDR3 consists of 14 residues. The CDR3 coding sequence is TGTGCCAGCGCCAGGACTAGCGCGGCCTACGAGCAGTACTTC. This translates into CASARTSAAYEQYF.

This clone was detected only a few times. A read error may produce the germline difference seen at one junction end. CDR3 residues: CSARVGLHTPF. The CDR3 nucleotides read TGCAGTGCTAGAGTGGGACTGCATACACCTTTT. The rearrangement uses TRBV20-1 and TRBJ2-3; D might be TRBD2 (6 bases). Germline CDR1 reads DFQATT; CDR2 reads SNEGSKA (reference sequence). The CDR3 runs to 11 residues.

The rearrangement uses TRBV14 and TRBJ2-1, with 7 bases aligning to TRBD1. Unmatched junction bases numbered 7, after V lost 2 bases and J lost 3 bases. This CDR3 comprises 16 residues. CDR1 SGHDN and CDR2 FVKESK come from the germline V gene. This chain's CDR3 is CASSQPPGQYYNEQFF. The DNA of the CDR3 is TGTGCCAGCAGCCAACCACCGGGACAGTACTACAATGAGCAGTTCTTC.

The sample holds a few counts of this clone. Other nucleotide sequences in the sample specify the same CDR3. The gene calls are TRBV5-1 and TRBJ2-1, with D uncertain. V lost 0 bases, J lost 0 bases, and 4 bases lay in between. The CDR3 runs to 14 residues. Germline CDR1 SGHRS, CDR2 YFSETQ. The CDR3 DNA reads as TGCGCCAGCAGCTTGGATAGCTCCTACAATGAGCAGTTCTTC. The encoded protein is CASSLDSSYNEQFF.

The genes are TRBV2 and TRBJ1-5; TRBD1 is a possible D gene (6 bases). V lost 9 bases, J lost 0 bases, and 12 bases lay in between. This CDR3 is 14 amino acids long. CDR1 and CDR2 (germline): SNHLY, FYNNEI. CDR3 in amino acids: CARGARGSNQPQHF. The CDR3 DNA is TGTGCCAGGGGGGCGAGGGGTAGCAATCAGCCCCAGCATTTT.

This chain links TRBV5-8 with TRBJ1-5; D remains ambiguous. Trimming removed 0 bases from V and 6 bases from J, with 7 bases in between. The germline V gene has CDR1 SGHTS and CDR2 YDEGEE. The CDR3 loop spans 13 amino acids. As DNA, the CDR3 is TGTGCCAGCAGCTTGGAACTGTCTCAGCCCCAGCATTTT. Translation: CASSLELSQPQHF.

This clone has only a few counts. As DNA, the CDR3 is TGTGCCAGCAGTGGCACAGGGTGGGGCTATGGCTACACCTTC. Protein product: CASSGTGWGYGYTF. The gene calls are TRBV25-1 and TRBJ1-2; possible D gene TRBD1, 6 bases. CDR1 is MGHDK, CDR2 SYGVNS, per germline. The CDR3 is 14 amino acids. V was cut by 4 bases and J by 4 bases, with 13 bases left in between.

This clone has just a few counts. J is TRBJ1-5 and V is TRBV4-1, with 9 nucleotides matching TRBD1. CDR3 length: 16 amino acids. CDR1 is MGHRA, CDR2 YSYEKL, per germline. V trimming: 0 bases; J trimming: 4 bases; junction bases outside the gene matches: 4. In DNA form, the CDR3 reads TGCGCCAGCAGCCAAGATTGGACAGGGGAAAATCAGCCCCAGCATTTT. This sequence encodes CASSQDWTGENQPQHF.

The chain combines TRBV29-1 with TRBJ2-7, with 8 bases lining up with TRBD1. This CDR3 has 12 residues. Germline-derived CDR1 and CDR2 are SQVTM and ANQGSEA. J was trimmed by 4 bases and V by 4 bases; bases with no gene match: 3. For the CDR3, the DNA is TGCAGCGTTGGTGGGACAGGTTACGAGCAGTACTTC. Protein sequence: CSVGGTGYEQYF.

V and J are TRBV18 and TRBJ2-3, with 8 bases fitting TRBD2. Unmatched junction bases numbered 6, after V lost 0 bases and J lost 4 bases. The germline CDR1 and CDR2 sequences are KGHSH and LQKENI. This CDR3 contains 16 residues. The CDR3, as DNA: TGTGCCAGCTCACCACCGAACGGGAGGGCCTCAGATACGCAGTATTTT. Translating gives CASSPPNGRASDTQYF.

This clone turned up a few times. Other DNA sequences in this specimen translate into the identical CDR3. The chain uses TRBV30 and TRBJ2-7, with 9 bases that match TRBD2. The germline gives CDR1 GTSNPN, CDR2 SVGIG (reference sequence). V trimming: 4 bases; J trimming: 2 bases; junction bases outside the gene matches: 0. The CDR3 runs 12 residues. The CDR3 sequence: CAWTSGTYEQYF. CDR3 sequence (DNA): TGTGCCTGGACTAGCGGGACCTACGAGCAGTACTTC.

This clone was recorded a few times. The V call is TRBV7-8, the J call TRBJ2-1; D is perhaps TRBD2 (5 bases). Per the germline V gene, CDR1 is SGHVS and CDR2 is FQNEAQ. V lost 0 bases, J lost 2 bases, and 11 bases lay in between. The CDR3 runs to 16 residues. The CDR3 loop reads CASSLARGQAYNEQFF. The CDR3 nucleotides read TGTGCCAGCAGCTTAGCCCGGGGTCAGGCCTACAATGAGCAGTTCTTC.

This clone has a handful of counts. This chain links TRBV7-2 with TRBJ2-7; D is perhaps TRBD2 (6 bases). Between the trimmed V and J ends, which lost 3 bases and 5 bases, there was a span of 17 bases. Germline V CDR1 and CDR2: SGHTA, FQGNSA. The CDR3 is 15 residues long. Here the CDR3 DNA reads TGTGCCAGCAGCTTTGTGGGCGGGGTTAGCCACGAGCAGTACTTC. Protein product: CASSFVGGVSHEQYF.

This clone was detected a few times. Its ends do not fully match the called genes, so a read error is possible. This chain links TRBV19 with TRBJ2-1; perhaps TRBD2 as D (6 bases). The length of the CDR3 is 14 residues. The germline V gene has CDR1 LNHDA and CDR2 SQIVND (reference sequence). Written as DNA, the CDR3 is TGTGCCAGTAGAATAGCGGTGACCTACAATGAGCAGTTCTTC. Translating it yields CASRIAVTYNEQFF.

This clone has more than one count but fewer than ten. The chain has TRBV4-2 and TRBJ2-1; 11 bases agree with TRBD2. V shed 4 bases and J 0 bases; nucleotides not matched to a gene: 8. This CDR3 is built from 18 residues. Looked up from germline, CDR1 is LGHNA and CDR2 is YNFKEQ. The DNA for the CDR3 is TGTGCCAGCAGCCCGGGACTAGCGGTTAGGAGCTCCTACAATGAGCAGTTCTTC. This sequence encodes CASSPGLAVRSSYNEQFF.

The chain couples TRBV9 to TRBJ2-5; TRBD2 agrees at 8 bases. In germline, CDR1 is SGDLS, CDR2 YYNGEE. The junction had 4 bases not matched to a gene; V was cut back by 1 base and J by 5 bases. The CDR3 is 14 residues long. The CDR3 protein is CASSVSGSVETQYF. CDR3 nucleotide sequence: TGTGCCAGCAGCGTAAGCGGGAGCGTGGAGACCCAGTACTTC.

This clone was observed a few times. J is TRBJ1-4 and V is TRBV6-1; D might be TRBD1 (6 bases). The length of the CDR3 is 16 residues. The V end was cut by 1 base, the J end by 8 bases, with 17 bases between. CDR1 MNHNS and CDR2 SASEGT come from the germline V gene. This CDR3 is CASSEGSTGNREKLFF. In DNA, the CDR3 is TGTGCCAGCAGTGAAGGATCAACAGGGAATCGGGAAAAACTGTTTTTT.

Here the CDR3 reads CASSPLATDTQYF. Written as DNA, the CDR3 is TGCGCCAGCAGCCCCTTAGCCACAGATACGCAGTATTTT. This chain connects TRBV5-1 to TRBJ2-3; D gene ambiguous. V was clipped by 4 bases and J by 2 bases, with 8 bases between them. This CDR3 contains 13 residues. Germline lookup yields CDR1 SGHRS and CDR2 YFSETQ.

This clone occurred a few times. The chain couples TRBV4-2 to TRBJ2-4, with 7 bases that match TRBD2. CDR1 LGHNA and CDR2 YNFKEQ come from the germline V gene. The junction had 13 bases not matched to a gene; V was cut back by 2 bases and J by 3 bases. The CDR3 contains 18 residues. CDR3 DNA sequence: TGTGCCAGCAGCCAATCGCCTTTTGGTCTAGCGGTCAAAAACATTCAGTACTTC. Its protein product is CASSQSPFGLAVKNIQYF.

This chain uses TRBV10-3 with TRBJ2-7, with D perhaps matching TRBD1 (5 bases). Germline V gene lookup returns CDR1 ENHRY and CDR2 SYGVKD. CDR3 length: 13 residues. V lost 3 bases and J lost 2, with 8 bases in between. CDR3 sequence reads: CAISDDSPYEQYF. Here the CDR3 DNA reads TGTGCCATCAGTGACGACAGTCCCTACGAGCAGTACTTC.

This chain joins TRBV21-1 and TRBJ2-3; the table assigns TRBD1, which was not confirmed against the DNA. TRBV21-1 is designated a pseudogene. The CDR3 is 17 residues long. CDR3 sequence: CASSKRGPKRNTDTQYF. CDR3 sequence (DNA): TGTGCCAGCAGCAAAAGGGGGCCGAAGCGAAACACAGATACGCAGTATTTT.

This clone was counted only a few times. The J gene is TRBJ2-1, the V gene TRBV19; the match to TRBD2 covers 12 bases. In germline, CDR1 is LNHDA, CDR2 SQIVND (reference sequence). The junction had 6 bases not matched to a gene; V was cut back by 6 bases and J by 6 bases. This CDR3 region has 15 residues. The CDR3 loop reads CASSRLAGDSNEQFF. CDR3 sequence (DNA): TGTGCCAGTAGCAGACTAGCGGGAGACTCCAATGAGCAGTTCTTC.

Only a few counts were recorded for this clone. This chain uses TRBV5-1 with TRBJ2-7, with unresolved D. The V end lost 0 bases, the J end lost 1 base, and 11 bases lay between the germline ends. CDR1 is SGHRS, CDR2 YFSETQ, per germline. The CDR3 runs 15 residues. The CDR3 reads CASSLGRALSYEQYF. CDR3 in DNA: TGCGCCAGCAGCTTGGGTCGCGCGCTGTCCTACGAGCAGTACTTC.

CDR3 in amino acids: CASSLAGQRFYGYTF. As DNA, the CDR3 is TGTGCCAGCAGCTTGGCGGGACAGAGATTCTATGGCTACACCTTC. This chain links TRBV5-4 with TRBJ1-2, with TRBD1 matching 7 bases. The trim removed 0 bases at V and 4 bases at J, leaving 6 bases unmatched. This CDR3 is 15 amino acids long. The V gene's germline CDR1 is SGHNT and CDR2 YYREEE (reference sequence).

The gene calls are TRBV30 and TRBJ2-3, with D unclear. The germline V gene encodes CDR1 GTSNPN and CDR2 SVGIG (reference sequence). The CDR3 is 13 amino acids. The ends were cut back, 3 bases at V and 2 bases at J, with 9 bases in the middle. The CDR3 reads CAWSLHNTDTQYF. CDR3 in DNA: TGTGCCTGGAGCCTGCACAACACAGATACGCAGTATTTT.